This TCR beta chain was captured in a study of blood T cell repertoires in COVID-19. Study context: Samples taken during acute and convalescent COVID-19 were collected in the United States, Italy and Spain. The analysed material was cDNA or gDNA that came from T cells, B-cell-depleted T cells, or PBMCs.

J lost 7 bases, V lost 5 bases, and 9 bases had no gene match. Germline V gives CDR1 SGHVS, CDR2 FNYEAQ. CDR3 length: 16 amino acids. Per the original methods: Scientists estimated how many nucleated cells there were by amplifying reference gene primers. Repertoires were generated with immunoSEQ multiplex PCR, while TCRdb's copy carries only in-frame clones and drops some. V and J calls and clone size are given by that table; D and trimming were obtained from the DNA. The sample carries over 85,000 clones, approximately 80% recorded once. The receptor was isolated from a man in his fifties or sixties with acute or convalescent COVID-19. The sample taken for sequencing was peripheral blood. The gene calls are TRBV7-6 and TRBJ1-6, with 9 bases matching TRBD1. The CDR3 is CASSAREQGANSPLHF. CDR3 bases: TGTGCCAGCAGCGCTAGGGAACAGGGGGCAAATTCACCCCTCCACTTT.